The 29 T cell receptor beta chains reported below all come from one sample, sequenced in a study of blood T cell repertoires in COVID-19. TCRdb keeps only in-frame clones here, not all; method: immunoSEQ multiplex PCR. Here the sample spans about 160,000 clones, about three quarters being singletons. The sequenced sample was peripheral blood. Receptors were obtained from a man aged 65-85 years with acute or convalescent COVID-19.

DNA for the CDR3: TGTGCCAGCAGTTTATGGGTAGCGGGAGGGCCGGGAGAGACCCAGTACTTC. The encoded protein is CASSLWVAGGPGETQYF. The V call is TRBV27, the J call TRBJ2-5; 11 nucleotides agree with TRBD2. Germline CDR1 reads MNHEY; CDR2 reads SMNVEV (reference sequence). V trimming: 1 base; J trimming: 4 bases; junction bases outside the gene matches: 8. The CDR3 has 17 residues.

V and J are TRBV5-1 and TRBJ2-2, with a weak D call TRBD2 (5 bases). Per the germline V gene, CDR1 is SGHRS and CDR2 is YFSETQ. Between the trimmed V and J ends, which lost 0 bases and 0 bases, there was a span of 9 bases. This CDR3 has 16 residues. CDR3 nucleotide sequence: TGCGCCAGCAGCTTGGAGGTCGGGACGAACACCGGGGAGCTGTTTTTT. Translating gives CASSLEVGTNTGELFF.

The rearrangement links TRBV7-9 to TRBJ2-7, with D possibly TRBD1 on 5 matching bases. Germline lookup yields CDR1 SEHNR and CDR2 FQNEAQ (reference sequence). V lost 1 base and J 4 bases, leaving 11 bases between the germline ends. The CDR3 is 14 residues long. In DNA, the CDR3 is TGTGCCAGCAGCTTAGGGCAGGGAAGGTACGAGCAGTACTTC. Translating gives CASSLGQGRYEQYF.

J is TRBJ1-2 and V is TRBV2; TRBD1 matches 10 bases. The CDR3 spans 15 residues. CDR1 SNHLY and CDR2 FYNNEI come from the germline V gene. The ends lost 6 bases at V and 7 bases at J; junction bases unmatched: 11. The CDR3 DNA follows: TGTGCCAGCAGCTCCTCAGACAGGGGGCTGGGTGGCTACACCTTC. This sequence encodes CASSSSDRGLGGYTF.

The chain uses TRBV18 and TRBJ2-5; TRBD1 might be the D (6 bases). Per germline, CDR1 KGHSH and CDR2 LQKENI. The CDR3 contains 14 residues. V dropped 3 bases and J dropped 3 bases, with 11 bases sitting between them. CDR3 coding DNA: TGTGCCAGCTCACCCCTCAGGGGTGAAGAGACCCAGTACTTC. Protein sequence: CASSPLRGEETQYF.

This chain uses TRBV7-8 with TRBJ2-7; the D is unclear. V was pared by 2 bases and J by 0 bases, with 11 bases between. This CDR3 has 15 residues. Germline assignment: CDR1 SGHVS and CDR2 FQNEAQ. CDR3 region: CASSLKARFSYEQYF. CDR3 DNA: TGTGCCAGCAGCTTAAAGGCCAGGTTCTCCTACGAGCAGTACTTC.

This clone was seen more than once but under ten times. The V call is TRBV18, the J call TRBJ2-4, with a weak D call TRBD1 (6 bases). CDR1 is KGHSH, CDR2 LQKENI, per germline. Trimming pared 5 bases from V and 0 bases from J, leaving 14 bases between. The CDR3 has 16 amino acids. The CDR3 protein is CASSSTGDLAKNIQYF. The CDR3 DNA reads TGTGCCAGCTCATCGACAGGTGATCTAGCCAAAAACATTCAGTACTTC.

This clone was recorded at least ten times. The rearrangement links TRBV5-6 to TRBJ2-7, with D possibly matching TRBD2 (6 bases). Trimming cost V 2 bases and J 6 bases, with 9 bases left between them. The CDR3 runs 12 residues. Germline CDR1 is SGHDT and CDR2 is YYEEEE. CDR3 nucleotides: TGTGCCAGCAGCTTCGTGGGGGGCGAGCAGTACTTC. Residues: CASSFVGGEQYF.

The chain uses TRBV18 and TRBJ1-2; D is ambiguous. CDR3 size: 14 residues. V was cut by 3 bases and J by 4 bases, with 12 bases left in between. Germline loops: CDR1 KGHSH, CDR2 LQKENI. This CDR3 is CASSPGQAVYGYTF. DNA of the CDR3: TGTGCCAGCTCACCGGGCCAAGCGGTCTATGGCTACACCTTC.

The chain couples TRBV6-1 to TRBJ1-5, with D tentatively TRBD1 (5 bases). CDR1 and CDR2 from the germline V gene are MNHNS and SASEGT. This CDR3 comprises 15 residues. With 0 bases removed from V and 0 bases from J, the gap between germline ends came to 6 bases. CDR3 in amino acids: CASSEAGGSNQPQHF. CDR3 nucleotide sequence: TGTGCCAGCAGTGAAGCGGGGGGTAGCAATCAGCCCCAGCATTTT.

The chain employs TRBV27 and TRBJ1-1; tentative D call: TRBD1 (5 bases). Trimming cost V 6 bases and J 1 base, with 6 bases left between them. CDR1 and CDR2 (germline): MNHEY, SMNVEV (reference sequence). The CDR3 has 12 amino acids. Written as DNA, the CDR3 is TGTGCCAGCAGCGACAGGAACACTGAAGCTTTCTTT. It specifies CASSDRNTEAFF.

The chain recombines TRBV19 with TRBJ2-7, with 7 bases lining up with TRBD1. This CDR3 is built from 14 residues. Trimming removed 5 bases from V and 4 bases from J; junction bases left unmatched: 8. Germline CDR1 LNHDA, CDR2 SQIVND (reference sequence). CDR3 sequence reads: CASSVGQVAYEQYF. The CDR3 coding sequence is TGTGCCAGTAGTGTCGGACAGGTCGCGTACGAGCAGTACTTC.

The genes are TRBV2 and TRBJ2-7; 9 nucleotides agree with TRBD1. Germline CDR1 and CDR2: SNHLY and FYNNEI. The CDR3 is 13 amino acids. The V and J ends lost 6 bases and 4 bases, in that order; junction bases with no gene match: 4. The CDR3 protein is CASRRTGEYEQYF. As DNA, the CDR3 is TGTGCCAGCAGGCGGACAGGGGAGTACGAGCAGTACTTC.

This sequence joins TRBV29-1 and TRBJ2-2; 11 positions match TRBD2. V shed 7 bases, J shed 4 bases, and the junction held 8 bases outside the gene matches. CDR1 SQVTM and CDR2 ANQGSEA come from the germline V gene. The CDR3 has 15 residues. CDR3 sequence (DNA): TGCAGCGCCGTTAGCGGGGGGGCTTTCACCGGGGAGCTGTTTTTT. Translation: CSAVSGGAFTGELFF.

The chain uses TRBV19 and TRBJ1-1; 8 nucleotides line up with TRBD1. Unmatched junction bases numbered 18, after V lost 1 base and J lost 8 bases. Germline values: CDR1 LNHDA, CDR2 SQIVND (reference sequence). This CDR3 region has 18 residues. For the CDR3, the DNA is TGTGCCAGTAGTATAGGGGGGCCCTATCGGACAGGGCCATCCGAAGCTTTCTTT. Amino acids: CASSIGGPYRTGPSEAFF. Drawing the rest from reference TRBV19 and TRBJ1-1, the complete variable domain is DGGITQSPKYLFRKEGQNVTLSCEQNLNHDAMYWYRQDPGQGLRLIYYSQIVNDFQKGDIAEGYSVSREKKESFPLTVTSAQKNPTAFYLCASSIGGPYRTGPSEAFFGQGTRLTVV.

The chain has TRBV19 and TRBJ1-5, with a tentative D call TRBD1 (5 bases). The CDR3 runs 12 residues. The V end was cut by 2 bases, the J end by 9 bases, with 8 bases between. Germline V CDR1 and CDR2: LNHDA, SQIVND (reference sequence). The CDR3 coding sequence is TGTGCCAGTAGTATATCGGGGGGGCCCCAGCATTTT. It specifies CASSISGGPQHF.

V gene TRBV27 combines with J gene TRBJ2-2, with TRBD1 as a possible D gene (6 bases). There are 16 residues in the CDR3. Trimming took off 3 bases at V and 0 bases at J, with 11 bases between the two ends. Germline V CDR1 and CDR2: MNHEY, SMNVEV (reference sequence). The CDR3 protein is CASSFRGSANTGELFF. The DNA of the CDR3 is TGTGCCAGCAGTTTTAGGGGGAGCGCGAACACCGGGGAGCTGTTTTTT.

The V gene is TRBV9, the J gene TRBJ2-2, with a tentative D call TRBD1 (6 bases). V was shortened by 6 bases and J by 4 bases, with 19 bases between the two germline ends. The germline gives CDR1 SGDLS, CDR2 YYNGEE. The CDR3 length is 16 residues. DNA for the CDR3: TGTGCCAGCACCACTTCATCAGGGGTGGTCACCGGGGAGCTGTTTTTT. It codes for CASTTSSGVVTGELFF.

This clone was found once. The chain couples TRBV5-4 to TRBJ2-1; perhaps TRBD1 as D (5 bases). The CDR3 totals 16 residues. The V end lost 4 bases, the J end lost 2 bases, and 16 bases lay between the germline ends. CDR1 SGHNT and CDR2 YYREEE come from the germline V gene (reference sequence). Here the CDR3 DNA reads TGTGCCAGCAGCATTCCCCGGCAGGGAACCTACAATGAGCAGTTCTTC. This gives the protein CASSIPRQGTYNEQFF.

The chain uses TRBV19 and TRBJ2-1; 10 bases fit TRBD2. The germline V gene encodes CDR1 LNHDA and CDR2 SQIVND (reference sequence). V dropped 5 bases and J dropped 7; count of bases not matched to a gene: 11. There are 16 residues in the CDR3. The CDR3 is CASSGIAGGPYNEQFF. As DNA, the CDR3 is TGTGCCAGTAGTGGTATAGCGGGGGGACCGTATAATGAGCAGTTCTTC.

V gene TRBV5-1 combines with J gene TRBJ2-7; 9 bases align to TRBD2. There are 16 residues in the CDR3. Germline CDR1 reads SGHRS; CDR2 reads YFSETQ. V trimming: 0 bases; J trimming: 1 base; junction bases outside the gene matches: 5. Written as DNA, the CDR3 is TGCGCCAGCAGCTTGGCCGGGACTAGCCGGTCCTACGAGCAGTACTTC. Encoded protein: CASSLAGTSRSYEQYF.

The V gene is TRBV7-2, the J gene TRBJ2-7; D is possibly TRBD2 (5 bases). The CDR3 extends over 14 amino acids. Germline V gene lookup returns CDR1 SGHTA and CDR2 FQGNSA. The V gene lost 2 bases and the J gene lost 3 bases, with 11 bases spanning the gap. The CDR3 protein is CASSLWPGNYEQYF. In DNA, the CDR3 is TGTGCCAGCAGCTTATGGCCGGGGAACTACGAGCAGTACTTC.

This clone was seen at least ten times. The same CDR3 is also encoded by other DNA sequences in this sample. The CDR3 sequence: CASRRTGGPDTQYF. CDR3 sequence (DNA): TGTGCCAGTAGACGGACAGGGGGCCCGGATACGCAGTATTTT. The rearrangement joins TRBV19 to TRBJ2-3, with 11 bases matching TRBD1. This CDR3 contains 14 residues. The V gene end was trimmed by 6 bases and the J gene end by 6 bases; junction bases not matched to a gene: 5. Looked up from germline, CDR1 is LNHDA and CDR2 is SQIVND (reference sequence).

The rearrangement joins TRBV6-2 or TRBV6-3 to TRBJ1-5; TRBD1 is a possible D gene (5 bases). The germline gives CDR1 MNHEY, CDR2 SVGEGT. V was clipped by 6 bases and J by 3 bases, with 18 bases between them. CDR3 length: 16 amino acids. CDR3 region: CASSRPGGLINQPQHF. In nucleotides, the CDR3 is TGTGCCAGCAGCCGTCCCGGGGGTTTGATCAATCAGCCCCAGCATTTT.

Comment on this clone: A read error is possible here, since a much larger clone lies one base away. V is TRBV5-1 and J is TRBJ1-2; D possibly corresponds to TRBD1 (5 bases). In germline, CDR1 is SGHRS, CDR2 YFSETQ. This CDR3 has 13 residues. The V gene lost 0 bases and the J gene lost 4 bases, with 7 bases spanning the gap. CDR3 DNA: TGCGCCAGCAGCTTGGCCGGGGGCTATGGCTACACCTTC. Protein product: CASSLAGGYGYTF.

This clone was detected only a few times. The chain employs TRBV24-1 and TRBJ1-2, with 7 nucleotides matching TRBD1. Unmatched junction bases numbered 7, after V lost 9 bases and J lost 1 base. Germline V gene data show CDR1 as KGHDR and CDR2 as SFDVKD. The CDR3 runs to 14 residues. CDR3 amino acids: CATFQGVYNYGYTF. DNA for the CDR3: TGTGCCACCTTCCAGGGGGTCTATAACTATGGCTACACCTTC.

CDR3 amino acids: CASRPRTPINYGYTF. CDR3 coding DNA: TGTGCCAGCAGACCTCGTACGCCTATTAACTATGGCTACACCTTC. The gene calls are TRBV6-5 and TRBJ1-2; D call uncertain. Trimming took off 6 bases at V and 1 base at J, with 15 bases between the two ends. The CDR3 spans 15 residues. Germline V CDR1 and CDR2: MNHEY, SVGAGI.

CDR3 sequence: CASSPSGRGGNEQFF. The CDR3 coding sequence is TGTGCCAGCAGCCCAAGCGGGAGAGGCGGGAATGAGCAGTTCTTC. The chain carries TRBV7-3 and TRBJ2-1, with 8 bases identical to TRBD2. CDR1 SGHTA and CDR2 FQGTGA come from the germline V gene. The CDR3 totals 15 residues. The V and J ends lost 5 bases and 7 bases, in that order; junction bases with no gene match: 10. The whole variable domain, filled in from reference TRBV7-3 and TRBJ2-1, reads GAGVSQTPSNKVTEKGKYVELRCDPISGHTALYWYRQSLGQGPEFLIYFQGTGAADDSGLPNDRFFAVRPEGSVSTLKIQRTERGDSAVYLCASSPSGRGGNEQFFGPGTRLTVL.

The rearrangement uses TRBV21-1 and TRBJ1-5; the table names TRBD1, a call not compared with the DNA. TRBV21-1 is a pseudogene segment. CDR3 length equals 15 residues. The CDR3 region is CASSNGDRVNQPQHF. CDR3 DNA: TGTGCCAGCAGCAACGGGGACAGGGTGAATCAGCCCCAGCATTTT.